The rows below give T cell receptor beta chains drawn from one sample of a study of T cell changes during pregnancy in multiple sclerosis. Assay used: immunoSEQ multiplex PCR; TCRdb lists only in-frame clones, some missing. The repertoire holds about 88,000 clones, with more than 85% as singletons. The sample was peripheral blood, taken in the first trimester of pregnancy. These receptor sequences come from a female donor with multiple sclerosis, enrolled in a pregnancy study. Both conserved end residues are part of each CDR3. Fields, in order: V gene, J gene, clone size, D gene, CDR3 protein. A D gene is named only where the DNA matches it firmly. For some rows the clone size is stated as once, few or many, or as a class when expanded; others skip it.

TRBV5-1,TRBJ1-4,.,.,CASSLGSRDEKLFF
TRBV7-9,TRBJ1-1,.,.,CASSSQGPFMNTEAFF
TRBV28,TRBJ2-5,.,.,CASSNGVGRETQYF
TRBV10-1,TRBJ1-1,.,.,CASSDRGSTEAFF
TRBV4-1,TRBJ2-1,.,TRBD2,CASAGGNEQFF
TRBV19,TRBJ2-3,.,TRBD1,CASTQGGVDTQYF
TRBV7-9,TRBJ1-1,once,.,CASQYLRANTEAFF
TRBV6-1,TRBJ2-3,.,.,CASSLRGNAQYF
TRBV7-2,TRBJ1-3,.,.,CASSLTVGNTIYF
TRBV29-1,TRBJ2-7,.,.,CSAVRGGDYEQYF
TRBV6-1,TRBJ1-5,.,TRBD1,CASTRGQGVSQPQHF
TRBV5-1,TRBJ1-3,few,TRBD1,CASSGTGGHFSGNTIYF
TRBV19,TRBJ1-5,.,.,CASSGQTGLNQPQHF
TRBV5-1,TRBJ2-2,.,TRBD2,CASSLELAVGELFF
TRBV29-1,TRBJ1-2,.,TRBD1,CSVEVGMTGNHGYTF
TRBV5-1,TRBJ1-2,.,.,CASRSRAENGYTF
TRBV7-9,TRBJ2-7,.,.,CASSLGDTYEQYF
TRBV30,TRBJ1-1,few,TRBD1,CAWSGTGGTEAFF
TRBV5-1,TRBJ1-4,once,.,CASSSRDLGEKLFF
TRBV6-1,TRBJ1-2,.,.,CASTLGNGYTF
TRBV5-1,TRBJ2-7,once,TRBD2,CASSLGLAGVSWPTEQYF
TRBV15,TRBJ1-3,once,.,CATSRSREGYRNTIYF
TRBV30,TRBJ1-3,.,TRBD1,CAWSRTGEGNTIYF
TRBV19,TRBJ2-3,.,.,CASSISGTRDTQYF
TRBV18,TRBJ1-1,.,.,CASSPITMNTEAFF
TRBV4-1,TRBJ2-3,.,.,CASSQDYSGRGSTDTQYF
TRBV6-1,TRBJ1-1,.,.,CASSELVAGLQDTEAFF